A single sample gave rise to the 23 T cell receptor beta chains below, sequenced in a study of early T cells in non-severe SARS-CoV-2 infection. TCRdb recomputed calls from the 5' RACE reads with MiXCR, one row per CDR3 protein. Of some 77,000 distinct CDR3 sequences listed, about 5% are singletons. The specimen was whole blood, collected at baseline. Every receptor here comes from an adult who was a healthcare worker with PCR-confirmed SARS-CoV-2 infection or an uninfected control (not recorded which).

This clonotype was recorded a few times. The chain links TRBV18 to TRBJ2-7, with D hard to call. The CDR3 consists of 14 residues. The germline V gene encodes CDR1 KGHSH and CDR2 LQKENI. The germline V and J ends were trimmed by 2 bases and 5 bases, with 13 bases remaining between them. For the CDR3, the DNA is TGTGCCAGCTCACCAGACCCACGGGCCGACGAGCAGTACTTC. Protein: CASSPDPRADEQYF.

The V call is TRBV28, the J call TRBJ2-1, with TRBD1 matching over 9 bases. CDR1 MDHEN and CDR2 SYDVKM come from the germline V gene. Trimming at V came to 7 bases and at J to 9 bases, leaving 16 bases not matched to a gene. CDR3 length: 16 amino acids. The CDR3 spells CASTPRGDRDHGEQFF. The CDR3 region has the DNA TGTGCCAGCACCCCTCGAGGGGACAGGGACCACGGTGAGCAGTTCTTC.

This clonotype showed up many times. CDR3 sequence reads: CASSPPGHEQYF. The CDR3 nucleotides read TGTGCCAGCAGCCCCCCGGGCCACGAGCAGTACTTC. The J gene is TRBJ2-7, the V gene TRBV9; D call uncertain. CDR1 is SGDLS, CDR2 YYNGEE, per germline. Trimming stripped 4 bases from V and 5 bases from J, with 10 bases between. This CDR3 region has 12 residues.

This clonotype came up a few times. The chain couples TRBV3-1 to TRBJ1-3; TRBD1 matches at 7 bases. The germline CDR1 and CDR2 sequences are LGHDT and YNNKEL (reference sequence). After removal of 1 base from V and 0 bases from J, the junction contained 6 bases not matched to a gene. The CDR3 has 17 amino acids. Written as DNA, the CDR3 is TGTGCCAGCAGCCAAGGGGCAGGACAGGCCTCTGGAAACACCATATATTTT. Its translation is CASSQGAGQASGNTIYF.

This clonotype was seen a handful of times. The chain couples TRBV6-6 to TRBJ2-2, with D perhaps matching TRBD2 (5 bases). The CDR3 is 18 amino acids. The V end lost 2 bases, the J end lost 5 bases, and 21 bases lay between the germline ends. CDR1 and CDR2 (germline): MNHNY, SVGAGI (reference sequence). The CDR3 bases are TGTGCCAGCAGTTACCCTGAGGGTAGCGTATACTCAACCGGGGAGCTGTTTTTT. It translates to CASSYPEGSVYSTGELFF.

This clonotype was detected many times. This sequence joins TRBV12-3 or TRBV12-4 and TRBJ2-5, with 7 bases fitting TRBD1. CDR3 length equals 14 residues. V lost 6 bases to trimming and J lost 6 bases; unmatched junction nucleotides: 10. CDR3: CASRLTGAPQTQYF. In nucleotides, the CDR3 is TGTGCCAGCAGACTTACAGGGGCTCCTCAGACCCAGTACTTC.

This clonotype was observed many times. The rearrangement uses TRBV20-1 and TRBJ2-7, with a possible D match to TRBD2 (5 bases). Germline assignment: CDR1 DFQATT and CDR2 SNEGSKA (reference sequence). The CDR3 has 12 amino acids. Trimming shortened V by 8 bases and J by 0 bases, and 11 bases separated the two germline ends. The CDR3: CSIPGSSYEQYF. Written as DNA, the CDR3 is TGCAGTATCCCTGGGAGCTCCTACGAGCAGTACTTC.

Ten or more counts support this clonotype. The chain links TRBV5-4 to TRBJ1-1; D perhaps matches TRBD1 (5 bases). Germline assignment: CDR1 SGHNT and CDR2 YYREEE (reference sequence). This CDR3 has 15 amino acids. V was pared by 1 base and J by 3 bases, with 13 bases between. CDR3: CASSLRGRMDTEAFF. Here the CDR3 DNA reads TGTGCCAGCAGCTTGCGGGGCAGGATGGACACTGAAGCTTTCTTT.

There are a few counts of this clonotype. The chain uses TRBV7-6 and TRBJ2-7; 7 bases fit TRBD2. Germline CDR1 is SGHVS and CDR2 is FNYEAQ. The CDR3 spans 14 residues. Trimming at V came to 1 base and at J to 3 bases, leaving 3 bases not matched to a gene. The CDR3 sequence is CASSLETSSYEQYF. The CDR3 region has the DNA TGTGCCAGCAGCTTAGAGACTAGCAGCTACGAGCAGTACTTC. The full variable domain, its missing parts supplied by reference TRBV7-6 and TRBJ2-7, is GAGVSQSPRYKVTKRGQDVALRCDPISGHVSLYWYRQALGQGPEFLTYFNYEAQQDKSGLPNDRFSAERPEGSISTLTIQRTEQRDSAMYRCASSLETSSYEQYFGPGTRLTVT.

This clonotype turned up a few times. V and J are TRBV5-1 and TRBJ1-1; no clear D gene. In germline, CDR1 is SGHRS, CDR2 YFSETQ. V was shortened by 0 bases and J by 3 bases, with 9 bases between the two germline ends. This CDR3 is built from 14 residues. CDR3: CASSLDRSDTEAFF. The CDR3 coding sequence is TGCGCCAGCAGCTTGGACAGATCAGACACTGAAGCTTTCTTT. Drawing the rest from reference TRBV5-1 and TRBJ1-1, the complete variable domain is KAGVTQTPRYLIKTRGQQVTLSCSPISGHRSVSWYQQTPGQGLQFLFEYFSETQRNKGNFPGRFSGRQFSNSRSEMNVSTLELGDSALYLCASSLDRSDTEAFFGQGTRLTVV.

Many counts were recorded for this clonotype. The chain is built from TRBV29-1 and TRBJ2-5; 7 positions agree with TRBD1. The CDR3 is 13 amino acids. Germline V lookup: CDR1 SQVTM, CDR2 ANQGSEA. The V segment lost 4 bases and the J segment 4 bases; nucleotides outside the gene matches: 6. The CDR3, as DNA: TGCAGCGTTGGGACAGGTGGCCCAGAGACCCAGTACTTC. Encoded protein: CSVGTGGPETQYF.

The chain carries TRBV12-3 or TRBV12-4 and TRBJ2-7, with D possibly being TRBD1 (6 bases). With 3 bases removed from V and 2 bases from J, the gap between germline ends came to 8 bases. CDR3 length equals 13 residues. DNA for the CDR3: TGTGCCAGCAGTTTCCGGGACACCTACGAGCAGTACTTC. Protein sequence: CASSFRDTYEQYF.

The chain couples TRBV30 to TRBJ2-2; D gene uncertain. Germline V lookup: CDR1 GTSNPN, CDR2 SVGIG (reference sequence). The V gene lost 5 bases and the J gene lost 0 bases, with 1 base spanning the gap. This CDR3 contains 11 residues. CDR3: CAWANTGELFF. As DNA, the CDR3 is TGTGCCTGGGCGAACACCGGGGAGCTGTTTTTT.

This clonotype was seen a few times. The chain employs TRBV2 and TRBJ1-2; no clear D. The germline V gene encodes CDR1 SNHLY and CDR2 FYNNEI. The CDR3 is made up of 12 amino acids. The ends were cut back, 3 bases at V and 8 bases at J, with 10 bases in the middle. CDR3 nucleotide sequence: TGTGCCAGCAGTGAGGAGTCGCAGGGCTACACCTTC. Translated, it gives CASSEESQGYTF.

This clonotype was counted many times. The rearrangement links TRBV19 to TRBJ2-4; D might be TRBD1 or TRBD2, each matching 6 bases. This CDR3 has 15 amino acids. Trimming stripped 7 bases from V and 3 bases from J, with 16 bases between. Germline CDR1 is LNHDA and CDR2 is SQIVND (reference sequence). DNA for the CDR3: TGTGCCAGTATGGATGGGGGGCGCGACAAAAACATTCAGTACTTC. This encodes CASMDGGRDKNIQYF.

The gene calls are TRBV7-9 and TRBJ1-2, with TRBD1 identical over 7 bases. CDR1 is SEHNR and CDR2 is FQNEAQ in the germline V gene (reference sequence). This CDR3 has 13 amino acids. With 5 bases clipped from V and 7 bases from J, the junction kept 7 bases outside the gene matches. CDR3 DNA sequence: TGTGCCAGCAGCGGGGACAGCCGCGTTGGCTACACCTTC. It is translated as CASSGDSRVGYTF.

This clonotype has at least ten counts. The CDR3 region is CASSLAAGGTDTQYF. The CDR3 DNA reads TGTGCCAGCAGCTTAGCAGCGGGAGGCACAGATACGCAGTATTTT. This chain uses TRBV7-7 with TRBJ2-3; TRBD2 agrees at 8 bases. Germline CDR1 and CDR2: SSHAT and FNYEAQ (reference sequence). The CDR3 length is 15 residues. V shed 0 bases and J 1 base; nucleotides not matched to a gene: 0.

The chain is built from TRBV28 and TRBJ2-1; possible D gene TRBD2, 6 bases. CDR1 MDHEN and CDR2 SYDVKM come from the germline V gene. Trimming took 2 bases from V and 10 from J, leaving 15 bases between them. The CDR3 totals 14 residues. CDR3 coding DNA: TGTGCCAGCAGTTTAACTCTGACTAGTAGAGAGCAGTTCTTC. Its translation: CASSLTLTSREQFF.

This sequence joins TRBV9 and TRBJ2-1, with 7 bases lining up with TRBD2. Trimming removed 3 bases from V and 7 bases from J; junction bases left unmatched: 10. Germline lookup yields CDR1 SGDLS and CDR2 YYNGEE. There are 15 residues in the CDR3. The CDR3 DNA reads TGTGCCAGCAGCGCAAGCGGGACCGAGAGAAATGAGCAGTTCTTC. It is translated as CASSASGTERNEQFF.

The table lists this clonotype with many counts. This chain connects TRBV30 to TRBJ1-2; no definite D call. Germline V gene lookup returns CDR1 GTSNPN and CDR2 SVGIG (reference sequence). The CDR3 is made up of 13 amino acids. The V end lost 4 bases, the J end lost 4 bases, and 13 bases lay between the germline ends. Written as DNA, the CDR3 is TGTGCCTGGACCCCCGGACCATCCTATGGCTACACCTTC. Translating it yields CAWTPGPSYGYTF. The complete variable domain, with remaining parts taken from reference TRBV30 and TRBJ1-2, reads SQTIHQWPATLVQPVGSPLSLECTVEGTSNPNLYWYRQAAGRGLQLLFYSVGIGQISSEVPQNLSASRPQDRQFILSSKKLLLSDSGFYLCAWTPGPSYGYTFGSGTRLTVV.

This clonotype was counted only a few times. V is TRBV9 and J is TRBJ2-4; D remains ambiguous. The CDR3 loop spans 14 amino acids. The V end lost 3 bases, the J end lost 0 bases, and 7 bases lay between the germline ends. Germline CDR1 reads SGDLS; CDR2 reads YYNGEE. Here the CDR3 reads CASSGQLAKNIQYF. The CDR3, as DNA: TGTGCCAGCAGCGGTCAACTAGCCAAAAACATTCAGTACTTC.

In its sample, this clonotype was seen a few times. V usage is TRBV2 and J usage is TRBJ2-3; D is unresolved. The CDR3 totals 12 residues. Germline V gene data show CDR1 as SNHLY and CDR2 as FYNNEI. Trimming removed 11 bases at V and 4 bases at J, with 13 bases between. CDR3 region: CAVHIAADTQYF. The CDR3 nucleotides are TGTGCCGTCCACATAGCCGCAGATACGCAGTATTTT.

This clonotype was found a few times. The J gene is TRBJ2-1, the V gene TRBV12-3 or TRBV12-4; D remains ambiguous. CDR3 size: 14 residues. Trimming took 4 bases from V and 3 from J, leaving 10 bases between them. CDR3 in amino acids: CASSSSSLYNEQFF. In DNA form, the CDR3 reads TGTGCCAGCAGTTCTAGTAGCCTCTACAATGAGCAGTTCTTC.